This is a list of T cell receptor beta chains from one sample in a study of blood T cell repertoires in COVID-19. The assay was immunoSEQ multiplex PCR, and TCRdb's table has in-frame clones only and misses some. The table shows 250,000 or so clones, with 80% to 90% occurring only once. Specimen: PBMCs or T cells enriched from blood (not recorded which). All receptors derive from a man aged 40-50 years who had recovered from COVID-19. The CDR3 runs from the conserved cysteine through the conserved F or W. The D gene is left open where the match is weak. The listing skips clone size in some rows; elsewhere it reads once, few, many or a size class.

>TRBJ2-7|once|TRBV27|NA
TGTGCCAGCAGCCCACAAGGGGCCTTCGTGTACGAGCAGTACTTC
CASSPQGAFVYEQYF
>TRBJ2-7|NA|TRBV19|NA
TGTGCCAGTAGGAGCCGTGGACAGGGACTATACGAGCAGTACTTC
CASRSRGQGLYEQYF
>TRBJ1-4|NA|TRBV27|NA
TGTGCCAGCAGTTTAACCAGGGATGGTGAAAAACTGTTTTTT
CASSLTRDGEKLFF
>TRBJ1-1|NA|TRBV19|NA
TGTGCCAGTAGTAGAAGACAGAACATGAACACTGAAGCTTTCTTT
CASSRRQNMNTEAFF
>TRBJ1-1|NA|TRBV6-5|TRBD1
TGTGCCAGCAGTTACTCCGCAGGGGGTCACACTGAAGCTTTCTTT
CASSYSAGGHTEAFF
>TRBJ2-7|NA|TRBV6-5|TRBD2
TGTGCCAGCAGTTCATCGACTAGCGGTAACTACGAGCAGTACTTC
CASSSSTSGNYEQYF
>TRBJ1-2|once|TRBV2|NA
TGTGCCAGCAGTCTAAGGGGCGGCTACACCTTC
CASSLRGGYTF
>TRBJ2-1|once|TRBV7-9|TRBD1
TGTGCCAGCGGACAGGGGATTCACAATGAGCAGTTCTTC
CASGQGIHNEQFF
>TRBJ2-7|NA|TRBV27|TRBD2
TGTGCCAGCAGTAGAACGGGGGGGCCCGGATACGAGCAGTACTTC
CASSRTGGPGYEQYF
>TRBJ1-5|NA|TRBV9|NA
TGTGCCAGCAGCGTATACGAGGGGGTAAATCAGCCCCAGCATTTT
CASSVYEGVNQPQHF
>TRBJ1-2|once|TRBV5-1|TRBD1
TGCGCCAGCAGCCTTTATAACGGGACAGGGATTAATTCCTATGGCTACACCTTC
CASSLYNGTGINSYGYTF
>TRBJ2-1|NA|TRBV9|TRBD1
TGTGCCAGCAGCGTAGGGGACAGTCAGTTCTTTTACAATGAGCAGTTCTTC
CASSVGDSQFFYNEQFF
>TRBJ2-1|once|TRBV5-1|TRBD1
TGCGCCAGCAGCCAAGGGGGCTTAGTAGCCAATGAGCAGTTCTTC
CASSQGGLVANEQFF
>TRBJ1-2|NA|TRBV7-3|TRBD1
TGTGCCAGCAGCGAGGGGACAGGGGGCGGCTACACCTTC
CASSEGTGGGYTF
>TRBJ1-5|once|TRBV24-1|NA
TGTGCCACCAGTGATGGTGCCGGGACAAGGATCGGACAGCCCCAGCATTTT
CATSDGAGTRIGQPQHF
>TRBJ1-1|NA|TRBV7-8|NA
TGTGCCAGCAGCTCCCAAGGGACTATTAGGACTGAAGCTTTCTTT
CASSSQGTIRTEAFF
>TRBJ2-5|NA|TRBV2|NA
TGTGCCAGCAGTGGACGACAGAACTGGGAGACCCAGTACTTC
CASSGRQNWETQYF
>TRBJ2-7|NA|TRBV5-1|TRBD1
TGCGCCAGCAGCTTGGCGGGACAGAACTACGAGCAGTACTTC
CASSLAGQNYEQYF
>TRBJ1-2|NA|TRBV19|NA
TGTGCCAGTATGGCGTGGCGGGACTATGGCTACACCTTC
CASMAWRDYGYTF
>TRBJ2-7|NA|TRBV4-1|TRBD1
TGCGCCAGCAGCCAAGGACAGGGGGAGTTCGTTTCCTACGAGCAGTACTTC
CASSQGQGEFVSYEQYF
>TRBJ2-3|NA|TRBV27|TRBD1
TGTGCCAGCAGTTCGCGACGGGACAGGGCGAGGCCAGATACGCAGTATTTT
CASSSRRDRARPDTQYF
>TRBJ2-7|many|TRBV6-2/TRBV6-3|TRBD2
TGTGCCAGCAGTTCCACCTCAGCGGGAGGCCCCTACGAGCAGTACTTC
CASSSTSAGGPYEQYF
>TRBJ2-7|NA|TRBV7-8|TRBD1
TGTGCCAGCAGCCTCCTGGACAGGTCCTACGAGCAGTACTTC
CASSLLDRSYEQYF
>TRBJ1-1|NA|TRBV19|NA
TGTGCCAGTATTTCAGAGAACACTGAAGCTTTCTTT
CASISENTEAFF
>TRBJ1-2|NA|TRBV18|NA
TGTGCCAGCTCACCGACAGGATCTAACTATGGCTACACCTTC
CASSPTGSNYGYTF
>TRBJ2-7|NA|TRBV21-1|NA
TGTGCCAGCAGCGAAGGACTAGCGGCATTCTACGAGCAGTACTTC
CASSEGLAAFYEQYF
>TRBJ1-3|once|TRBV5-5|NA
TGTGCCAGCAGCCTACAGGGAACACTAAACACCATATATTTT
CASSLQGTLNTIYF
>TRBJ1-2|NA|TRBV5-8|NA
TGTGCCAGCAGCTTGTGGAAACAGACCCGATTCTATGGCTACACCTTC
CASSLWKQTRFYGYTF
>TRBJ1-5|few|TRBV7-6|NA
TGTGCCAGCAGCATCGAGGAGGCGGGGGCCAATCAGCCCCAGCATTTT
CASSIEEAGANQPQHF
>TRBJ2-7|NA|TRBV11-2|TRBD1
TGTGCCAGCAGCCCACTCGGGACAGGGGAAGCCGAGCAGTACTTC
CASSPLGTGEAEQYF
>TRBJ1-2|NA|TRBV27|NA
TGTGCCAGCAGCTCTAGGTCGAGTGTCCTCTATGGCTACACCTTC
CASSSRSSVLYGYTF
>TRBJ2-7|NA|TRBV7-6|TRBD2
TGTGCCAGCAGCCCCCAACCCGGGACTAGAAAACTAATAAGCTCCTACGAGCAGTACTTC
CASSPQPGTRKLISSYEQYF
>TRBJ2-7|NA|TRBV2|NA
TGTGCCAGCAGGGCAGGGGTATACGAGCAGTACTTC
CASRAGVYEQYF
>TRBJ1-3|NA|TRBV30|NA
TGTGCCTGGAACCCTTGGGACACAGCCCGAAACACCATATATTTT
CAWNPWDTARNTIYF
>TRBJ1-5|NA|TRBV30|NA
TGTGCCTGGAGTGCGGGGATGAGCAATCAGCCCCAGCATTTT
CAWSAGMSNQPQHF
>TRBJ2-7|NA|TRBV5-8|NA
TGTGCCAGCAGCTCTGACACCTACGAGCAGTACTTC
CASSSDTYEQYF
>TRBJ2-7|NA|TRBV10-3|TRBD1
TGTGCCATCAGTGAGTCCCACAACAGGGGGACCTTCGCCTACGAGCAGTACTTC
CAISESHNRGTFAYEQYF
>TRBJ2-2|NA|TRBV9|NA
TGTGCCAGCAGCTTAGGAGCGGGCGGCAGCACCGGGGAGCTGTTTTTT
CASSLGAGGSTGELFF
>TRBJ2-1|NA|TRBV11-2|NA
TGTGCCAGCAGCTCCTCTCCAGCGGGTCTATACAATGAGCAGTTCTTC
CASSSSPAGLYNEQFF
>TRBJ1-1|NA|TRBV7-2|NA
TGTGCCAGCAGCTTAGACAGGGATATTTCTGAAGCTTTCTTT
CASSLDRDISEAFF
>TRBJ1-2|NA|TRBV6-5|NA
TGTGCCAGCAGTTACGGCGGGCCCGAGCGAGGCTACACCTTC
CASSYGGPERGYTF
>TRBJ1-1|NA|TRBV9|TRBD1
TGTGCCAGCAGCTCAAGGGACAGGAACACTGAAGCTTTCTTT
CASSSRDRNTEAFF
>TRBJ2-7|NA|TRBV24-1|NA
TGTGCCACCACAGTTCCTAGTTGGGGGGCCTACGAGCAGTACTTC
CATTVPSWGAYEQYF
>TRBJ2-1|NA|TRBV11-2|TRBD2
TGTGCCAGTCGACTAGCGGGGATGAGCTCCTACAATGAGCAGTTCTTC
CASRLAGMSSYNEQFF
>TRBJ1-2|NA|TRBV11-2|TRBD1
TGTGCCAGCAGCTTAGATCAGGGGGCCGGCGCTGGCTACACCTTC
CASSLDQGAGAGYTF
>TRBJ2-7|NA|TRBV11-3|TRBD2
TGTGCCAGCAGCCTCCACCGGGGGGGCGCGTACGAGCAGTACTTC
CASSLHRGGAYEQYF
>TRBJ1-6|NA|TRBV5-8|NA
TGTGCCAGCAGCCGCACCAGGGCGGAAAATTCACCCCTCCACTTT
CASSRTRAENSPLHF
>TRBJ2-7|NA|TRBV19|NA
TGTGCCAGTAGTTCCCGGGATAACGGCCACGAGCAGTACTTC
CASSSRDNGHEQYF
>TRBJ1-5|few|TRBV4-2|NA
TGTGCCAGCAGCCACAGGGGTCCTCAGCCCCAGCATTTT
CASSHRGPQPQHF
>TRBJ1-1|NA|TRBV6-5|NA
TGTGCCAGCAGTTACGGGCGGGTCAGAACGAACACTGAAGCTTTCTTT
CASSYGRVRTNTEAFF
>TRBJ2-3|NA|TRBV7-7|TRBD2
TGTGCCAGCAGCCCCTTTCATGATTCGGGAGGAGATACGCAGTATTTT
CASSPFHDSGGDTQYF
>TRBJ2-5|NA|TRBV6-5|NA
TGTGCCAGCAGGGGAACAGGGCGAGAGACCCAGTACTTC
CASRGTGRETQYF
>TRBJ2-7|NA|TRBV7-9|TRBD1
TGTGCCAGCAGCCCCCAGGGACAGGGTGCCTACGAGCAGTACTTC
CASSPQGQGAYEQYF
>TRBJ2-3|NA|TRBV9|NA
TGTGCCAGCAGCCCGGGAGCTTCGGATAGCACAGATACGCAGTATTTT
CASSPGASDSTDTQYF